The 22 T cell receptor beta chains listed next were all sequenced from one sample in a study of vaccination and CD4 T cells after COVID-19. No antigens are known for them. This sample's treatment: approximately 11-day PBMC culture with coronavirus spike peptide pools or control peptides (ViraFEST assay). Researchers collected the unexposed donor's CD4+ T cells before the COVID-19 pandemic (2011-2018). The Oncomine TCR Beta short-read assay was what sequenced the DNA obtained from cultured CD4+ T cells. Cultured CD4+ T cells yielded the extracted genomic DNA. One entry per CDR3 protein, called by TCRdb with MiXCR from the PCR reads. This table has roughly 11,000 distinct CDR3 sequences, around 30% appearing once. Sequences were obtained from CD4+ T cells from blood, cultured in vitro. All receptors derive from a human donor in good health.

Here the CDR3 DNA reads TGTGCCAGCGGACGGGGGCCGGAGGAAAAACTGTTTTTT. Protein product: CASGRGPEEKLFF. The rearrangement joins TRBV2 to TRBJ1-4; a weak D match, TRBD1 (6 bases). CDR1 is SNHLY and CDR2 is FYNNEI in the germline V gene. This CDR3 is built from 13 residues. V lost 8 bases and J lost 8, with 15 bases in between.

DNA of the CDR3: TGCAGTGCAGAGCGGACTAGCGGGAGCCGAGAATCCGAGCAGTACTTC. This gives the protein CSAERTSGSRESEQYF. The V gene is TRBV20-1, the J gene TRBJ2-7; TRBD2 aligns across 13 bases. The CDR3 is 16 residues long. In germline, CDR1 is DFQATT, CDR2 SNEGSKA (reference sequence). With V trimmed by 6 bases and J by 6 bases, 14 bases remained unmatched.

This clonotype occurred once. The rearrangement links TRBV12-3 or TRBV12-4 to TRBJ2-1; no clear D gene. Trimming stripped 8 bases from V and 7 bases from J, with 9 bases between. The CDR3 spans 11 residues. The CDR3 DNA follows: TGTGCCAGCCGATTAAGGAATGAGCAGTTCTTC. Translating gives CASRLRNEQFF.

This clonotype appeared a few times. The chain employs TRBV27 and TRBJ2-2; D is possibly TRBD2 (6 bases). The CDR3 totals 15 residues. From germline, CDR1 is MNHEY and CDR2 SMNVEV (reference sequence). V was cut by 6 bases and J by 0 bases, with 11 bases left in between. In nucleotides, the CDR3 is TGTGCCAGCAGGATAGCGGCAACGAACACCGGGGAGCTGTTTTTT. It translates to CASRIAATNTGELFF.

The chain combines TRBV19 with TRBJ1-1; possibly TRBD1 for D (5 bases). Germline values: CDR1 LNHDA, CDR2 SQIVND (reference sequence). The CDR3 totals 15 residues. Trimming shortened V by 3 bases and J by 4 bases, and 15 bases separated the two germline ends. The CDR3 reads CASSIADTLGTEAFF. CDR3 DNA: TGTGCCAGTAGTATTGCGGACACCTTGGGCACTGAAGCTTTCTTT.

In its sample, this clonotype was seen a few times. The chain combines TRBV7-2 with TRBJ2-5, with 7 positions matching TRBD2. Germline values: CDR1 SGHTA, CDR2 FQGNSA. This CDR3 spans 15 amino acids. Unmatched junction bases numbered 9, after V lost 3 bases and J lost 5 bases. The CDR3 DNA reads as TGTGCCAGCAGCTTCCAAGTACTAGCGTCGGAGACCCAGTACTTC. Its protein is CASSFQVLASETQYF.

The CDR3 bases are TGTGCCAGTAGTATAGCTGCCCCAGGCAATCAGCCCCAGCATTTT. Encoded protein: CASSIAAPGNQPQHF. The rearrangement uses TRBV19 and TRBJ1-5, with unresolved D. Per germline, CDR1 LNHDA and CDR2 SQIVND (reference sequence). Trimming removed 1 base from V and 2 bases from J, with 9 bases in between. The CDR3 runs to 15 residues.

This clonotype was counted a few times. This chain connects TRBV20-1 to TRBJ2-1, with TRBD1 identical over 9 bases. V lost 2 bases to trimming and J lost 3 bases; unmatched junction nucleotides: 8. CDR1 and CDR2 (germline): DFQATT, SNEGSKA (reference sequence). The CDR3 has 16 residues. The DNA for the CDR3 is TGCAGTGCTAGACCAGCGGGGACAGGGATCTACAATGAGCAGTTCTTC. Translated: CSARPAGTGIYNEQFF.

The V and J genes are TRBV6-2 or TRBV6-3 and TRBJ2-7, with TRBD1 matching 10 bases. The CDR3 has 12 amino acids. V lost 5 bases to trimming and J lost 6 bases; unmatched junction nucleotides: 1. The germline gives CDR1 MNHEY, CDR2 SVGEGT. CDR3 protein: CASSGQGVEQYF. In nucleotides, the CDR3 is TGTGCCAGCAGTGGACAGGGGGTCGAGCAGTACTTC.

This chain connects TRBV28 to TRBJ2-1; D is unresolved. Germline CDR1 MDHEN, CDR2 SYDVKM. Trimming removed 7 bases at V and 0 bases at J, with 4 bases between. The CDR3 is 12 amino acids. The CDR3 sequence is CASKSSYNEQFF. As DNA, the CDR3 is TGTGCCAGCAAATCCTCCTACAATGAGCAGTTCTTC.

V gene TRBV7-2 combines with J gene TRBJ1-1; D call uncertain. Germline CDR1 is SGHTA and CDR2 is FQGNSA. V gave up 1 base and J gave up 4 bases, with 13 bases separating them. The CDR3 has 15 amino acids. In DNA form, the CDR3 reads TGTGCCAGCAGCTTAGTGTCAGGTCGGGGCACTGAAGCTTTCTTT. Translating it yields CASSLVSGRGTEAFF.

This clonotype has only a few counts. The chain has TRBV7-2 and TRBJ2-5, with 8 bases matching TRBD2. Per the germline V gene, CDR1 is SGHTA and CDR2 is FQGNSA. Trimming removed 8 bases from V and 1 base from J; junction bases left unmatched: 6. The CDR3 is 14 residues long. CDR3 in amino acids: CASGPRGGQETQYF. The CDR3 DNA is TGTGCCAGCGGACCTCGGGGGGGCCAAGAGACCCAGTACTTC.

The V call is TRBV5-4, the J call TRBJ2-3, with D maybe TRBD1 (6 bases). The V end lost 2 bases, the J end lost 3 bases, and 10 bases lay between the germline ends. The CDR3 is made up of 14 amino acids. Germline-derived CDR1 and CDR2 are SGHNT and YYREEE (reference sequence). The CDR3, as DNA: TGTGCCAGCAGCTTCTATACAGGGACAGATACGCAGTATTTT. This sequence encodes CASSFYTGTDTQYF.

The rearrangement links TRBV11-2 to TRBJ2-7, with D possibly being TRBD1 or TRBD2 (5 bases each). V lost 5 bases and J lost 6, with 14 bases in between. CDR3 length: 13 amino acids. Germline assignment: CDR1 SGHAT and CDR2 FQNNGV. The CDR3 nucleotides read TGTGCCAGCAGCCCGGGGCGGGCGGGCGAGCAGTACTTC. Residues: CASSPGRAGEQYF.

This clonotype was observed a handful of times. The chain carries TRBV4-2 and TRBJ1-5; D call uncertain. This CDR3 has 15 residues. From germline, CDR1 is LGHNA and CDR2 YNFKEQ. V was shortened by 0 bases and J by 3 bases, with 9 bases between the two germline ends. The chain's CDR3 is CASSQDSGYNQPQHF. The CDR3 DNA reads TGTGCCAGCAGCCAAGATAGTGGGTACAATCAGCCCCAGCATTTT.

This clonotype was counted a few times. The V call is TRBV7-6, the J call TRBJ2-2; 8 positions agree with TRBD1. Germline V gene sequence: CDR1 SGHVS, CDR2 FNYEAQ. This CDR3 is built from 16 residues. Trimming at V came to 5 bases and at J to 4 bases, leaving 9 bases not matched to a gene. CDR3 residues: CASSLKDRVFTGELFF. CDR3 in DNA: TGTGCCAGCAGCCTCAAGGACAGGGTCTTCACCGGGGAGCTGTTTTTT. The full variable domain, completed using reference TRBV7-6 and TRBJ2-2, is GAGVSQSPRYKVTKRGQDVALRCDPISGHVSLYWYRQALGQGPEFLTYFNYEAQQDKSGLPNDRFSAERPEGSISTLTIQRTEQRDSAMYRCASSLKDRVFTGELFFGEGSRLTVL.

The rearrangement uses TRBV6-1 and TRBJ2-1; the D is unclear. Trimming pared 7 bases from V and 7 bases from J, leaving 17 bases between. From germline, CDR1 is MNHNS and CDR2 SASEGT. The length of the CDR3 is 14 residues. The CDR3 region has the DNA TGTGCCAGCAAACCCCCGGGTGATATGAATGAGCAGTTCTTC. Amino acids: CASKPPGDMNEQFF.

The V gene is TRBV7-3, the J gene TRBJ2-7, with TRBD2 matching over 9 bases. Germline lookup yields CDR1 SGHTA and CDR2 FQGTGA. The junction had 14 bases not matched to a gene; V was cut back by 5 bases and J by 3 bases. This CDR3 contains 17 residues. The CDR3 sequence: CASSPPAALAGFYEQYF. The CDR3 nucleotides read TGTGCCAGCAGCCCCCCTGCCGCCCTAGCGGGATTCTACGAGCAGTACTTC.

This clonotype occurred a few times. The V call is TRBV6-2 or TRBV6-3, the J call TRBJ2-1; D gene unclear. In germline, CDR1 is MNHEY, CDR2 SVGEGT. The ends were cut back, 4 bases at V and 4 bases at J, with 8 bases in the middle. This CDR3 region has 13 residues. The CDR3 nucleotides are TGTGCCAGCAGTTCGTCTAGGTACAATGAGCAGTTCTTC. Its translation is CASSSSRYNEQFF.

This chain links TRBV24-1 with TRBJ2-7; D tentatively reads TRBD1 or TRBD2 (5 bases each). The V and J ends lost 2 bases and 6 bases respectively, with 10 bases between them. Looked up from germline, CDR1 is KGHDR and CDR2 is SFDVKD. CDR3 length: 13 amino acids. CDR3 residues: CATSDYRGAEQYF. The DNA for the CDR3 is TGTGCCACCAGTGATTATAGAGGGGCCGAGCAGTACTTC.

The CDR3 DNA reads TGTGCCAGCAGTACCCGGAGACGGAGCTTAACAGATACGCAGTATTTT. It yields the protein CASSTRRRSLTDTQYF. The V gene is TRBV25-1, the J gene TRBJ2-3; D is unresolved. V dropped 5 bases and J dropped 3 bases, with 18 bases sitting between them. The V gene's germline CDR1 is MGHDK and CDR2 SYGVNS. The CDR3 totals 16 residues.

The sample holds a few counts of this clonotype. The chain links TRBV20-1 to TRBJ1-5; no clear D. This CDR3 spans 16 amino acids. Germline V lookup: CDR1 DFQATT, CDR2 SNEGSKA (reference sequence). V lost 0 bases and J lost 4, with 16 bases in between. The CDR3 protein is CSARDSARTANQPQHF. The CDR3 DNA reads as TGCAGTGCTAGAGATTCCGCGAGAACCGCGAATCAGCCCCAGCATTTT.